This entry lists 32 T cell receptor beta chains sequenced from one sample in a study of T cell responses to AZD1222 COVID-19 vaccine. Assay: immunoSEQ multiplex PCR; the TCRdb copy retains only in-frame clones and omits some. There are around 150,000 clones in the sample; about 90% occur only once, and over 4% lies in the top ten. Source: peripheral blood, taken 28 days after the second AZD1222 dose. The source of these receptors is an adult who received the AZD1222 COVID-19 vaccine.

The chain links TRBV6-4 to TRBJ2-2, with D perhaps TRBD1 or TRBD2 (6 bases each). V was shortened by 6 bases and J by 3 bases, with 14 bases between the two germline ends. Looked up from germline, CDR1 is MRHNA and CDR2 is SNTAGT. The CDR3 has 15 amino acids. The DNA of the CDR3 is TGTGCCAGCAGCCCTGAGGGGGGCGACACCGGGGAGCTGTTTTTT. Translated: CASSPEGGDTGELFF.

This clone was seen a few times. Other DNA sequences in the same sample also yield this CDR3. The chain joins TRBV11-2 to TRBJ2-1; a possible D gene is TRBD1 (5 bases). The ends were cut back, 2 bases at V and 0 bases at J, with 11 bases in the middle. Germline lookup yields CDR1 SGHAT and CDR2 FQNNGV. The CDR3 covers 16 residues. CDR3 residues: CASSLRGDSSYNEQFF. In DNA form, the CDR3 reads TGTGCCAGCAGCTTAAGGGGCGATAGCTCCTACAATGAGCAGTTCTTC.

V and J are TRBV18 and TRBJ1-2; tentative D call: TRBD1 (5 bases). This CDR3 spans 14 amino acids. Trimming shortened V by 2 bases and J by 6 bases, and 13 bases separated the two germline ends. CDR1 is KGHSH and CDR2 is LQKENI in the germline V gene. For the CDR3, the DNA is TGTGCCAGCTCACCAAAGGGACCGAGTAATGGCTACACCTTC. Translating gives CASSPKGPSNGYTF.

The chain carries TRBV5-1 and TRBJ2-5; TRBD2 matches at 10 bases. The CDR3 covers 17 residues. Germline V gene lookup returns CDR1 SGHRS and CDR2 YFSETQ. Trimming took 0 bases from V and 2 from J; bases not matched to a gene: 7. The CDR3 DNA follows: TGCGCCAGCAGCTTGGCACTAGCGGGGCACTCACAAGAGACCCAGTACTTC. Its protein is CASSLALAGHSQETQYF.

The chain employs TRBV19 and TRBJ2-7, with 9 bases that match TRBD2. Germline CDR1 and CDR2: LNHDA and SQIVND (reference sequence). The CDR3 loop spans 14 amino acids. With 10 bases clipped from V and 5 bases from J, the junction kept 12 bases outside the gene matches. This CDR3 is CATRWREGPNEQYF. CDR3 DNA: TGTGCCACCCGGTGGCGGGAGGGGCCAAACGAGCAGTACTTC.

In its sample, this clone was seen once. This chain uses TRBV7-9 with TRBJ2-1; a possible D gene is TRBD1 (6 bases). The CDR3 has 16 residues. In germline, CDR1 is SEHNR, CDR2 FQNEAQ (reference sequence). With 2 bases removed from V and 9 bases from J, the gap between germline ends came to 20 bases. Here the CDR3 DNA reads TGTGCCAGCAGCTTAATGAACAGGGCCCCACGGGGTGAGCAGTTCTTC. It yields the protein CASSLMNRAPRGEQFF.

Written as DNA, the CDR3 is TGTGCCAGCAGCTGGGTAGGGGACGAAAAACTGTTTTTT. Its protein product is CASSWVGDEKLFF. The rearrangement links TRBV7-9 to TRBJ1-4, with D perhaps TRBD1 (5 bases). This CDR3 is 13 amino acids long. Germline CDR1 and CDR2: SEHNR and FQNEAQ (reference sequence). Deletions cut 4 bases from V and 8 bases from J, with 11 bases between. The whole variable domain, remainder taken from reference TRBV7-9 and TRBJ1-4, is DTGVSQNPRHKITKRGQNVTFRCDPISEHNRLYWYRQTLGQGPEFLTYFQNEAQLEKSRLLSDRFSAERPKGSFSTLEIQRTEQGDSAMYLCASSWVGDEKLFFGSGTQLSVL.

The chain couples TRBV19 to TRBJ2-7; 9 bases fit TRBD1. The CDR3 spans 15 residues. Germline assignment: CDR1 LNHDA and CDR2 SQIVND (reference sequence). The J segment lost 3 bases and the V segment lost 7 bases, leaving 10 bases of the junction unmatched. The CDR3 spells CASKFRAGQGYEQYF. CDR3 coding DNA: TGTGCCAGTAAATTCAGGGCGGGACAGGGCTACGAGCAGTACTTC.

The gene calls are TRBV27 and TRBJ2-1; 9 bases match TRBD1. The CDR3 has 14 amino acids. V lost 6 bases, J lost 6 bases, and 6 bases stayed unmatched. From germline, CDR1 is MNHEY and CDR2 SMNVEV (reference sequence). This chain's CDR3 is CASRGTGKGNEQFF. CDR3 bases: TGTGCCAGCAGAGGGACAGGGAAGGGCAATGAGCAGTTCTTC.

The chain combines TRBV3-1 (or the pseudogene TRBV3-2) with TRBJ1-6, with TRBD1 as a possible D gene (5 bases). V lost 3 bases and J 12 bases, leaving 9 bases between the germline ends. This CDR3 comprises 12 residues. Germline CDR1 and CDR2: LGHDT and YNNKEL (reference sequence). The CDR3 DNA is TGTGCCAGCAGCCAGCCTAGGGGACCCCTCCACTTT. Its protein is CASSQPRGPLHF.

This clone was detected once. The genes are TRBV7-2 and TRBJ1-2; no clear D gene. This CDR3 comprises 16 residues. Trimming took 5 bases from V and 4 from J, leaving 20 bases between them. Germline CDR1 SGHTA, CDR2 FQGNSA. CDR3 in amino acids: CASSRIQFSSFYGYTF. The CDR3, as DNA: TGTGCCAGCAGCCGTATACAGTTCTCCTCCTTCTATGGCTACACCTTC.

The chain couples TRBV6-1 to TRBJ1-2; no firm D call. The length of the CDR3 is 14 residues. V lost 3 bases to trimming and J lost 3 bases, with 11 bases between them. The germline V gene encodes CDR1 MNHNS and CDR2 SASEGT. The CDR3 nucleotides read TGTGCCAGCAGTGACGGCCGTATTTACTATGGCTACACCTTC. It encodes CASSDGRIYYGYTF.

Here the CDR3 reads CASSLSTGGPGNTIYF. Here the CDR3 DNA reads TGTGCCAGCAGCCTATCTACAGGGGGCCCTGGAAACACCATATATTTT. V usage is TRBV11-3 and J usage is TRBJ1-3; 9 bases map to TRBD1. V lost 5 bases, J lost 2 bases, and 7 bases stayed unmatched. CDR3 length equals 16 residues. The germline gives CDR1 SGHNT, CDR2 YENEEA.

This clone has more than one count but fewer than ten. The J gene is TRBJ1-2, the V gene TRBV4-2, with no clear D. Trimming stripped 5 bases from V and 4 bases from J, with 8 bases between. Germline CDR1 reads LGHNA; CDR2 reads YNFKEQ. This CDR3 has 12 residues. CDR3 DNA: TGTGCCAGCAGCGCCGCAGGCTATGGCTACACCTTC. This encodes CASSAAGYGYTF.

This sequence joins TRBV6-2 or TRBV6-3 and TRBJ2-3; 9 bases are shared with TRBD1. This CDR3 has 19 amino acids. V shed 6 bases, J shed 2 bases, and the junction held 18 bases outside the gene matches. CDR1 is MNHEY, CDR2 SVGEGT, per germline. Here the CDR3 DNA reads TGTGCCAGCAGCTCCCCGACAGGGGGTACGTCAGGGCTCACAGATACGCAGTATTTT. Amino acids: CASSSPTGGTSGLTDTQYF.

The rearrangement uses TRBV11-3 and TRBJ2-1; D remains unclear. CDR1 is SGHNT, CDR2 YENEEA, per germline. This CDR3 region has 13 residues. Trimming took off 2 bases at V and 8 bases at J, with 10 bases between the two ends. CDR3 protein: CASSLMSPDEQFF. The CDR3 coding sequence is TGTGCCAGCAGCTTAATGTCCCCCGATGAGCAGTTCTTC.

The chain couples TRBV6-5 to TRBJ1-5, with TRBD1 identical over 7 bases. Germline trimming cut 7 bases from V and 4 bases from J; bases unmatched to any gene: 4. Germline V gene lookup returns CDR1 MNHEY and CDR2 SVGAGI. This CDR3 region has 13 residues. In DNA, the CDR3 is TGTGCCAGCATGGGACAGCTAAATCAGCCCCAGCATTTT. Its translation: CASMGQLNQPQHF.

The chain employs TRBV4-3 and TRBJ1-6; D is perhaps TRBD1 (5 bases). Germline V gene data show CDR1 as LGHNA and CDR2 as YSLEER. The CDR3 extends over 16 amino acids. Trimming took 1 base from V and 4 from J, leaving 11 bases between them. CDR3: CASSQVRGTYNSPLHF. The DNA for the CDR3 is TGCGCCAGCAGCCAAGTACGTGGGACTTATAATTCACCCCTCCACTTT.

V is TRBV28 and J is TRBJ1-5, with D unclear. CDR1 and CDR2 from the germline V gene are MDHEN and SYDVKM. Trimming cost V 3 bases and J 2 bases, with 11 bases left between them. This CDR3 is built from 15 residues. In DNA form, the CDR3 reads TGTGCCAGCAGTTTCTCAAGGACGGGCAATCAGCCCCAGCATTTT. Its protein is CASSFSRTGNQPQHF.

This clone has a single count. The chain joins TRBV6-2 or TRBV6-3 to TRBJ1-2, with TRBD1 matching 9 bases. Trimming removed 5 bases from V and 13 bases from J; junction bases left unmatched: 11. Germline loops: CDR1 MNHEY, CDR2 SVGEGT. The length of the CDR3 is 13 residues. CDR3 sequence (DNA): TGTGCCAGCAGTGCGTCCGGGACAGGGCCTTTCACCTTC. This gives the protein CASSASGTGPFTF.

The genes are TRBV21-1 and TRBJ2-7. TRBV21-1 is shown as a pseudogene. The CDR3 sequence is 14 residues long. The CDR3 DNA reads TGTGCCAGCAGCAACGGACCCTCATGGGCCGAGCAGTACTTC. This sequence encodes CASSNGPSWAEQYF.

The gene calls are TRBV15 and TRBJ2-7; tentative D call: TRBD1 (5 bases). CDR3 length: 16 residues. V lost 0 bases, J lost 6 bases, and 18 bases lay in between. Germline assignment: CDR1 LNHNV and CDR2 YYDKDF (reference sequence). The CDR3 is CATSRETGHHPGEQYF. The CDR3 DNA follows: TGTGCCACCAGCAGAGAAACCGGACACCACCCAGGCGAGCAGTACTTC.

This chain connects TRBV3-1 (or the pseudogene TRBV3-2) to TRBJ1-5; D is perhaps TRBD1 (5 bases). This CDR3 comprises 14 residues. The germline V gene has CDR1 LGHDT and CDR2 YNNKEL (reference sequence). Trimming stripped 5 bases from V and 5 bases from J, with 13 bases between. For the CDR3, the DNA is TGTGCCAGCAGCAGCTGGGGCGAGGATCAGCCCCAGCATTTT. It specifies CASSSWGEDQPQHF.

This chain connects TRBV2 to TRBJ2-5; 10 bases line up with TRBD1. CDR1 and CDR2 (germline): SNHLY, FYNNEI. V trimming: 8 bases; J trimming: 13 bases; junction bases outside the gene matches: 7. The length of the CDR3 is 11 residues. The CDR3 here is CASSLWDRGYF. DNA of the CDR3: TGTGCCAGCTCCCTTTGGGACAGGGGGTACTTC.

The V call is TRBV7-2, the J call TRBJ2-2, with 10 bases lining up with TRBD1. J was trimmed by 6 bases and V by 5 bases; bases with no gene match: 12. CDR3 length: 17 residues. Germline V gene sequence: CDR1 SGHTA, CDR2 FQGNSA. CDR3 region: CASSHLIGDRGPGELFF. In DNA, the CDR3 is TGTGCCAGCAGCCACTTGATAGGGGACAGGGGCCCCGGGGAGCTGTTTTTT.

The chain joins TRBV5-4 to TRBJ2-1; no firm D call. CDR1 is SGHNT, CDR2 YYREEE, per germline (reference sequence). The CDR3 is made up of 16 amino acids. V was cut by 4 bases and J by 0 bases, with 14 bases left in between. The CDR3 sequence is CASSPQPVASYNEQFF. The CDR3 DNA is TGTGCCAGCAGCCCACAACCTGTAGCCTCCTACAATGAGCAGTTCTTC. Full variable domain (outside the CDR3, taken from reference TRBV5-4 and TRBJ2-1): ETGVTQSPTHLIKTRGQQVTLRCSSQSGHNTVSWYQQALGQGPQFIFQYYREEENGRGNFPPRFSGLQFPNYSSELNVNALELDDSALYLCASSPQPVASYNEQFFGPGTRLTVL.

The rearrangement joins TRBV7-2 to TRBJ2-3, with D maybe TRBD2 (7 bases). Trimming cost V 8 bases and J 5 bases, with 14 bases left between them. This CDR3 comprises 13 residues. Germline V CDR1 and CDR2: SGHTA, FQGNSA. For the CDR3, the DNA is TGTGCCAGCGCCAGAGGGGGGGTAGATACGCAGTATTTT. It specifies CASARGGVDTQYF.

The chain is built from TRBV7-8 and TRBJ2-1, with D perhaps matching TRBD2 (7 bases). V lost 0 bases, J lost 9 bases, and 15 bases lay in between. CDR1 and CDR2 from the germline V gene are SGHVS and FQNEAQ. This CDR3 region has 15 residues. The CDR3 DNA sequence: TGTGCCAGCAGCTTAGCGGGGGCAGCGGGGATTGAGCAGTTCTTC. It translates to CASSLAGAAGIEQFF.

The chain couples TRBV29-1 to TRBJ2-3; 10 bases are shared with TRBD1. Germline CDR1 reads SQVTM; CDR2 reads ANQGSEA. With V trimmed by 8 bases and J by 4 bases, 9 bases remained unmatched. The CDR3 contains 14 residues. The CDR3 bases are TGCAGCCACAGGGGACAGGGGAACGCAGATACGCAGTATTTT. It codes for CSHRGQGNADTQYF.

The rearrangement joins TRBV11-2 to TRBJ2-2; no clear D gene. The CDR3 runs 15 residues. The V gene's germline CDR1 is SGHAT and CDR2 FQNNGV. Between the trimmed V and J ends, which lost 4 bases and 4 bases, there was a span of 13 bases. CDR3 nucleotides: TGTGCCAGCAGCTGGACCATGTCGGGCACCGGGGAGCTGTTTTTT. Protein product: CASSWTMSGTGELFF.

Only a few counts were recorded for this clone. The chain links TRBV19 to TRBJ1-1, with D perhaps matching TRBD1 (5 bases). Trimming shortened V by 6 bases and J by 3 bases, and 8 bases separated the two germline ends. This CDR3 is built from 12 residues. Looked up from germline, CDR1 is LNHDA and CDR2 is SQIVND (reference sequence). This CDR3 reads CASRLGHTEAFF. CDR3 coding DNA: TGTGCCAGTAGGTTGGGGCACACTGAAGCTTTCTTT.

The rearrangement links TRBV5-1 to TRBJ2-1; D perhaps matches TRBD2 (5 bases). V was pared by 2 bases and J by 4 bases, with 10 bases between. CDR1 and CDR2 from the germline V gene are SGHRS and YFSETQ. The length of the CDR3 is 14 residues. CDR3: CASSLGGLYNEQFF. CDR3 nucleotides: TGCGCCAGCAGCTTAGGAGGATTATACAATGAGCAGTTCTTC.